This passage covers 26 T cell receptor beta chains from one sample sequenced in a study of T cell responses to AZD1222 COVID-19 vaccine. Method: immunoSEQ multiplex PCR; TCRdb's copy keeps in-frame clones and lacks some. The sample has roughly 100,000 clones, about 85% seen once. The source material was peripheral blood, sampled 28 days after the second AZD1222 dose. The receptors stem from an adult who received the AZD1222 COVID-19 vaccine.

The chain uses TRBV5-1 and TRBJ2-7; D possibly uses TRBD1 or TRBD2 (6 bases each). Germline V gene data show CDR1 as SGHRS and CDR2 as YFSETQ. Trimming shortened V by 0 bases and J by 6 bases, and 10 bases separated the two germline ends. The CDR3 length is 13 residues. The CDR3 protein is CASSLDGGGEQYF. CDR3 in DNA: TGCGCCAGCAGCTTGGACGGGGGCGGCGAGCAGTACTTC.

The chain uses TRBV5-4 and TRBJ2-1, with 14 bases lining up with TRBD2. Germline CDR1 and CDR2: SGHNT and YYREEE (reference sequence). V shed 4 bases and J 9 bases; nucleotides not matched to a gene: 6. The CDR3 contains 15 residues. CDR3 bases: TGTGCCAGCAGCCACGGGGGACTAGCGGGAGTTGAGCAGTTCTTC. This gives the protein CASSHGGLAGVEQFF.

The chain joins TRBV7-8 to TRBJ2-1; 13 nucleotides match TRBD2. The trim removed 2 bases at V and 1 base at J, leaving 5 bases unmatched. The CDR3 length is 18 residues. The germline V gene encodes CDR1 SGHVS and CDR2 FQNEAQ. CDR3 nucleotides: TGTGCCAGCAGCTTAACTAGGGGACTAGCGGGGTCCTACAATGAGCAGTTCTTC. Amino acids: CASSLTRGLAGSYNEQFF.

Remarks on this clone: The CDR3 end shows no conserved phenylalanine or tryptophan, and so a read error is likely. The chain employs TRBV10-3 and TRBJ1-1, with D possibly TRBD1 on 5 matching bases. Trimming cost V 6 bases and J 1 base, with 12 bases left between them. The CDR3 totals 14 residues. Germline CDR1 and CDR2: ENHRY and SYGVKD. The CDR3 region has the DNA TGTGCCATCAGGAGCGGTGACAGGAACACTGAAGCTTTCCTT. This gives the protein CAIRSGDRNTEAFL.

The V call is TRBV7-2, the J call TRBJ2-7; D perhaps matches TRBD2 (6 bases). This CDR3 is built from 14 residues. Germline V CDR1 and CDR2: SGHTA, FQGNSA. V was shortened by 8 bases and J by 0 bases, with 14 bases between the two germline ends. CDR3 in amino acids: CASRGPGVSYEQYF. For the CDR3, the DNA is TGTGCCAGCCGGGGCCCGGGAGTCTCCTACGAGCAGTACTTC.

The chain recombines TRBV9 with TRBJ1-1, with D possibly being TRBD1 (6 bases). The CDR3 loop spans 15 amino acids. Germline CDR1 is SGDLS and CDR2 is YYNGEE. Trimming took off 0 bases at V and 4 bases at J, with 13 bases between the two ends. The CDR3 nucleotides read TGTGCCAGCAGCGTAGTTGGGGGCGAAGCCACTGAAGCTTTCTTT. Translated, it gives CASSVVGGEATEAFF.

This chain connects TRBV27 to TRBJ2-3; TRBD2 agrees at 7 bases. Unmatched junction bases numbered 7, after V lost 10 bases and J lost 3 bases. Germline V gene sequence: CDR1 MNHEY, CDR2 SMNVEV (reference sequence). The length of the CDR3 is 13 residues. In DNA form, the CDR3 reads TGTGCCACTCACAGAGCGGGAACAGATACGCAGTATTTT. This translates into CATHRAGTDTQYF.

This chain uses TRBV6-1 with TRBJ2-5; D tentatively fits TRBD1 or TRBD2 (6 bases each). V lost 4 bases and J 4 bases, leaving 19 bases between the germline ends. The CDR3 is made up of 16 amino acids. The germline CDR1 and CDR2 sequences are MNHNS and SASEGT. This CDR3 reads CASSARGAGITETQYF. As DNA, the CDR3 is TGTGCCAGCAGTGCGAGGGGGGCGGGAATAACAGAGACCCAGTACTTC.

V gene TRBV7-3 combines with J gene TRBJ1-4; no reliable D call. Trimming cost V 1 base and J 7 bases, with 10 bases left between them. Germline CDR1 is SGHTA and CDR2 is FQGTGA. This CDR3 is 14 amino acids long. CDR3 in amino acids: CASSLRPQFEKLFF. DNA of the CDR3: TGTGCCAGCAGCTTAAGACCACAATTTGAAAAACTGTTTTTT.

V and J are TRBV4-1 and TRBJ1-1, with D unresolved. The CDR3 length is 11 residues. V lost 6 bases and J 5 bases, leaving 7 bases between the germline ends. The V gene's germline CDR1 is MGHRA and CDR2 YSYEKL. DNA for the CDR3: TGCGCCAGCAGTGGTAGGACTGAAGCTTTCTTT. Its translation is CASSGRTEAFF.

The chain couples TRBV15 to TRBJ2-7, with TRBD2 as a possible D gene (6 bases). The CDR3 totals 15 residues. V lost 1 base, J lost 5 bases, and 15 bases lay in between. In germline, CDR1 is LNHNV, CDR2 YYDKDF (reference sequence). DNA for the CDR3: TGTGCCACCAGCAGAGTACTAGCAACGATCAACGAGCAGTACTTC. Its protein product is CATSRVLATINEQYF.

This chain uses TRBV2 with TRBJ2-2, with TRBD2 matching 9 bases. Germline V gene sequence: CDR1 SNHLY, CDR2 FYNNEI. Trimming cost V 4 bases and J 7 bases; bases outside gene matches: 13. The CDR3 runs to 17 residues. CDR3 nucleotides: TGTGCCAGCAGTGGGTTATGGCGGGAGGGAAGTTACGGGGAGCTGTTTTTT. Translated: CASSGLWREGSYGELFF.

This clone was observed a few times. The V gene is TRBV7-8, the J gene TRBJ2-7; 7 nucleotides align to TRBD1. The CDR3 contains 15 residues. J was trimmed by 5 bases and V by 1 base; bases with no gene match: 8. Germline V lookup: CDR1 SGHVS, CDR2 FQNEAQ. Here the CDR3 reads CASSLGGQGVHEQYF. The DNA for the CDR3 is TGTGCCAGCAGCTTAGGGGGTCAGGGGGTCCACGAGCAGTACTTC.

The rearrangement uses TRBV19 and TRBJ2-7; D remains ambiguous. The CDR3 has 14 amino acids. Germline CDR1 is LNHDA and CDR2 is SQIVND (reference sequence). V was shortened by 4 bases and J by 2 bases, with 12 bases between the two germline ends. The CDR3 spells CASSSDGSTYEQYF. CDR3 bases: TGTGCCAGTAGTAGCGACGGCTCAACCTACGAGCAGTACTTC.

The chain employs TRBV24-1 and TRBJ2-1; no clear D gene. Looked up from germline, CDR1 is KGHDR and CDR2 is SFDVKD. CDR3 length equals 15 residues. V was clipped by 3 bases and J by 9 bases, with 17 bases between them. In nucleotides, the CDR3 is TGTGCCACCAGTGATGTCGGTACTCGAGGCCCTGAGCAGTTCTTC. Protein product: CATSDVGTRGPEQFF.

The gene calls are TRBV11-2 and TRBJ2-7, with a tentative D call TRBD1 (6 bases). CDR1 SGHAT and CDR2 FQNNGV come from the germline V gene. CDR3 length equals 15 residues. Trimming stripped 6 bases from V and 3 bases from J, with 18 bases between. The CDR3 region has the DNA TGTGCCAGCAGGGAAGCATCTGCAGGGGTCTACGAGCAGTACTTC. Translation: CASREASAGVYEQYF.

This clone appeared a single time. The chain links TRBV10-1 to TRBJ2-7; perhaps TRBD1 as D (5 bases). Germline V lookup: CDR1 WNHNN, CDR2 SYGVQD (reference sequence). The CDR3 loop spans 13 amino acids. V lost 0 bases, J lost 3 bases, and 6 bases lay in between. The CDR3 coding sequence is TGCGCCAGCAGTGAGTCAGGGGACTACGAGCAGTACTTC. Translating gives CASSESGDYEQYF.

The chain couples TRBV29-1 to TRBJ2-7; D is unresolved. Germline loops: CDR1 SQVTM, CDR2 ANQGSEA. Between the trimmed V and J ends, which lost 4 bases and 0 bases, there was a span of 13 bases. CDR3 length: 14 residues. The DNA of the CDR3 is TGCAGCGTTGTATTAGCCTCCCACTCCTACGAGCAGTACTTC. Amino acid sequence: CSVVLASHSYEQYF.

V and J are TRBV12-3 or TRBV12-4 and TRBJ1-1; a possible D gene is TRBD1 (6 bases). CDR3 length equals 13 residues. V lost 7 bases to trimming and J lost 4 bases, with 13 bases between them. The CDR3 DNA reads TGTGCCAGCACCATCGGGGGGCCCACTGAAGCTTTCTTT. Amino acid sequence: CASTIGGPTEAFF.

The V gene is TRBV27, the J gene TRBJ2-1; the match to TRBD2 covers 8 bases. Germline V gives CDR1 MNHEY, CDR2 SMNVEV (reference sequence). With V trimmed by 5 bases and J by 7 bases, 10 bases remained unmatched. This CDR3 is built from 15 residues. CDR3 residues: CASSAREGLFNEQFF. For the CDR3, the DNA is TGTGCCAGCAGTGCTCGGGAGGGCCTATTTAATGAGCAGTTCTTC.

The chain recombines TRBV3-1 (or the pseudogene TRBV3-2) with TRBJ2-1; TRBD2 agrees at 10 bases. Trimming cost V 4 bases and J 3 bases; bases outside gene matches: 6. The V gene's germline CDR1 is LGHDT and CDR2 YNNKEL (reference sequence). CDR3 size: 16 residues. The CDR3 here is CASSRITSGVYNEQFF. CDR3 nucleotides: TGTGCCAGCAGCCGAATTACTAGCGGGGTCTACAATGAGCAGTTCTTC.

The V and J genes are TRBV5-3 and TRBJ2-3; TRBD2 aligns across 9 bases. TRBV5-3 is designated an ORF whose function remains uncertain. J gave up 2 bases and V 9 bases, and 10 bases lay outside the gene matches. This CDR3 is built from 15 residues. DNA of the CDR3: TGTGCCACCGAACGACTAGCGGTTTTCACAGATACGCAGTATTTT. Amino acids: CATERLAVFTDTQYF.

This clone was found a few times. The CDR3 sequence is CASSGMWGPYEQYF. Written as DNA, the CDR3 is TGTGCCAGCAGCGGCATGTGGGGCCCCTACGAGCAGTACTTC. J is TRBJ2-7 and V is TRBV5-5, with D possibly matching TRBD1 (5 bases). Trimming cost V 4 bases and J 2 bases, with 13 bases left between them. CDR1 and CDR2 (germline): SGHKS, YYEKEE (reference sequence). The CDR3 consists of 14 residues.

The rearrangement uses TRBV2 and TRBJ2-7; 8 nucleotides match TRBD2. J lost 2 bases, V lost 8 bases, and 11 bases had no gene match. This CDR3 has 15 amino acids. CDR1 SNHLY and CDR2 FYNNEI come from the germline V gene. Written as DNA, the CDR3 is TGTGCCAGCGCCCTGCGGGGGGCTCGTACCTACGAGCAGTACTTC. Amino acids: CASALRGARTYEQYF.

The chain carries TRBV10-2 and TRBJ1-3; TRBD1 matches 7 bases. CDR1 WSHSY and CDR2 SAAADI come from the germline V gene. With 6 bases clipped from V and 0 bases from J, the junction kept 5 bases outside the gene matches. The CDR3 is made up of 15 amino acids. CDR3 sequence reads: CASRQAGGSGNTIYF. The CDR3 DNA follows: TGCGCCAGCAGGCAGGCAGGGGGCTCTGGAAACACCATATATTTT.

The V and J genes are TRBV24-1 and TRBJ2-7; 13 bases are shared with TRBD2. J was trimmed by 6 bases and V by 5 bases; bases with no gene match: 9. The length of the CDR3 is 16 residues. Per the germline V gene, CDR1 is KGHDR and CDR2 is SFDVKD. CDR3 sequence reads: CATSGTSGSPSAEQYF. CDR3 bases: TGTGCCACCAGTGGGACTAGCGGGAGTCCCTCCGCCGAGCAGTACTTC.